A single sample is the source of the 8 T cell receptor beta chains below, sequenced in a study of blood T cell repertoires in COVID-19. Data came from immunoSEQ multiplex PCR; TCRdb stores just in-frame clones and leaves some out. The repertoire has about 210,000 clones, 92% of them found once; the top ten carry approximately 1.2%. The sample taken for sequencing was peripheral blood. Receptors were obtained from a man aged 30 to 45 with acute or convalescent COVID-19.

Concerning this clone itself: In the same sample, other DNA sequences code for this CDR3. The chain couples TRBV7-9 to TRBJ1-3; D uncertain. The V gene lost 1 base and the J gene lost 1 base, with 5 bases spanning the gap. CDR3 length equals 14 residues. Germline lookup yields CDR1 SEHNR and CDR2 FQNEAQ (reference sequence). The CDR3 protein is CASSLGSSGNTIYF. The CDR3 nucleotides are TGTGCCAGCAGCTTAGGTTCGTCTGGAAACACCATATATTTT.

This rearrangement joins TRBV7-8 to TRBJ2-7, with 9 bases lining up with TRBD2. CDR3 length: 15 amino acids. Unmatched junction bases numbered 6, after V lost 1 base and J lost 5 bases. Looked up from germline, CDR1 is SGHVS and CDR2 is FQNEAQ. The CDR3 bases are TGTGCCAGCAGCTTAGGAGGGACTAGCTGGAACGAGCAGTACTTC. As protein: CASSLGGTSWNEQYF.

DNA for the CDR3: TGTGCCTGGAGCAAGGGGCAGACTAGCGAACCCGGGGAGCTGTTTTTT. Translation gives CAWSKGQTSEPGELFF. J is TRBJ2-2 and V is TRBV30; TRBD2 aligns across 8 bases. This CDR3 has 16 amino acids. Germline CDR1 GTSNPN, CDR2 SVGIG (reference sequence). J was trimmed by 6 bases and V by 3 bases; bases with no gene match: 12.

V usage is TRBV5-1 and J usage is TRBJ2-2, with D tentatively TRBD2 (6 bases). Germline V CDR1 and CDR2: SGHRS, YFSETQ. V gave up 0 bases and J gave up 6 bases, with 15 bases separating them. This CDR3 has 16 amino acids. The CDR3 DNA sequence: TGCGCCAGCAGCTTGGTCTCGGGAGTGACGGCCGGGGAGCTGTTTTTT. Protein: CASSLVSGVTAGELFF.

The chain couples TRBV6-6 to TRBJ2-1; 9 bases fit TRBD2. With 2 bases clipped from V and 4 bases from J, the junction kept 6 bases outside the gene matches. This CDR3 is built from 16 residues. The V gene's germline CDR1 is MNHNY and CDR2 SVGAGI (reference sequence). The CDR3 coding sequence is TGTGCCAGCAGTTACGCGCGGGAGGGGAATTACAATGAGCAGTTCTTC. Amino acid sequence: CASSYAREGNYNEQFF.

J is TRBJ1-4 and V is TRBV11-2; D not certain. The CDR3 length is 14 residues. Germline loops: CDR1 SGHAT, CDR2 FQNNGV. V was cut by 3 bases and J by 10 bases, with 15 bases left in between. Here the CDR3 reads CASSFILRGGKLFF. In DNA form, the CDR3 reads TGTGCCAGCAGCTTTATCTTGCGGGGTGGAAAACTGTTTTTT.

The gene calls are TRBV11-2 and TRBJ1-5, with D uncertain. The CDR3 totals 13 residues. Trimming shortened V by 0 bases and J by 6 bases, and 6 bases separated the two germline ends. Germline V gene data show CDR1 as SGHAT and CDR2 as FQNNGV. The CDR3 bases are TGTGCCAGCAGCTTAGATTACGGTCAGCCCCAGCATTTT. Its translation is CASSLDYGQPQHF.

V usage is TRBV9 and J usage is TRBJ1-2, with unresolved D. This CDR3 is built from 12 residues. The germline gives CDR1 SGDLS, CDR2 YYNGEE. Trimming pared 4 bases from V and 7 bases from J, leaving 11 bases between. For the CDR3, the DNA is TGTGCCAGCAGCTTCGCTGAGGGTGGCTACACCTTC. Amino acids: CASSFAEGGYTF.